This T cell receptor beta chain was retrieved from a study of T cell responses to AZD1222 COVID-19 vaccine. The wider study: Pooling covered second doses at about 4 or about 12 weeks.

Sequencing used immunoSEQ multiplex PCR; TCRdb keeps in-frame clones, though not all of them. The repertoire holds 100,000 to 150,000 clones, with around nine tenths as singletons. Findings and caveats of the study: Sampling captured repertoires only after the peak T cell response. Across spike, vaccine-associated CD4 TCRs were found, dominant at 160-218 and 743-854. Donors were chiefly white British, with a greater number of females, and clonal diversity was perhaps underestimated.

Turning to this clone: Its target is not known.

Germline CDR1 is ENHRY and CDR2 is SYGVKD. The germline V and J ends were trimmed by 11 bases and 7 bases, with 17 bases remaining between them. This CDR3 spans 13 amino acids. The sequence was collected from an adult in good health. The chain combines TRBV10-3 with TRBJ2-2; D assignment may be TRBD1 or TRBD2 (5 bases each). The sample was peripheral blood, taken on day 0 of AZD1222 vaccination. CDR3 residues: CAVRGELDGELFF. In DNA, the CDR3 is TGTGCCGTTCGAGGGGAATTGGACGGGGAGCTGTTTTTT.